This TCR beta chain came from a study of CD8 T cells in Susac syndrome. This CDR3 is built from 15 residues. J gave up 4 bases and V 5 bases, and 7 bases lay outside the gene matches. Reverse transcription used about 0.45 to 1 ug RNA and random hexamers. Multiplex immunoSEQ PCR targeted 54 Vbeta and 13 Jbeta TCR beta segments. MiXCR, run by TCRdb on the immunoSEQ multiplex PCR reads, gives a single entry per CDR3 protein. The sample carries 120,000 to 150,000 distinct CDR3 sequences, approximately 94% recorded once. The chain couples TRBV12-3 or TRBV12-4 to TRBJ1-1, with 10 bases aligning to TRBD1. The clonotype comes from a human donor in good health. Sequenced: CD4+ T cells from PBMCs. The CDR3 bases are TGTGCCAGCAGTCGGACAGGGGGAGGGGGCACTGAAGCTTTCTTT. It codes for CASSRTGGGGTEAFF.